What follows are 11 T cell receptor beta chains derived from one specimen sequenced in a study of CD8 T cells in ankylosing spondylitis. TCRdb re-called the 5' RACE reads with MiXCR, one entry per CDR3 protein. The sample yields under 300,000 distinct CDR3 sequences, about 10% seen once. Sequencing was performed on blood, either unsorted or a sorted T cell fraction (not recorded which). Receptors were obtained from a male donor with ankylosing spondylitis or in good health (not recorded which).

This clonotype was observed at least ten times. The J gene is TRBJ2-1, the V gene TRBV5-1, with 10 bases that match TRBD2. The CDR3 is 15 amino acids. The germline V gene has CDR1 SGHRS and CDR2 YFSETQ. The junction had 6 bases not matched to a gene; V was cut back by 3 bases and J by 6 bases. In DNA form, the CDR3 reads TGCGCCAGCAGCTCAACTAGCGGGATAAGCAATGAGCAGTTCTTC. Protein: CASSSTSGISNEQFF.

This clonotype was recorded a few times. V usage is TRBV7-9 and J usage is TRBJ1-2; perhaps TRBD1 as D (5 bases). The germline gives CDR1 SEHNR, CDR2 FQNEAQ (reference sequence). The CDR3 is 15 amino acids. Trimming removed 1 base from V and 6 bases from J, with 15 bases in between. CDR3 in amino acids: CASSLGAGKINGYTF. CDR3 DNA: TGTGCCAGCAGCTTAGGCGCAGGGAAGATTAATGGCTACACCTTC.

CDR3 bases: TGTGCCAGTAGTATCGCGCAGGGGGCGAAGAACACTGAAGCTTTCTTT. Translation: CASSIAQGAKNTEAFF. The chain uses TRBV19 and TRBJ1-1; 8 bases are a match to TRBD1. Germline CDR1 and CDR2: LNHDA and SQIVND (reference sequence). V was clipped by 3 bases and J by 1 base; unmatched bases: 7. This CDR3 spans 16 amino acids.

This clonotype was recorded at least ten times. The chain couples TRBV29-1 to TRBJ2-5; 8 bases are a match to TRBD2. The V and J ends lost 4 bases and 5 bases, in that order; junction bases with no gene match: 6. This CDR3 comprises 13 residues. The germline V gene encodes CDR1 SQVTM and CDR2 ANQGSEA. The CDR3 bases are TGCAGCGTTGTGCTTAGCGGGACGGAGACCCAGTACTTC. It encodes CSVVLSGTETQYF.

This clonotype has at least ten counts. The chain is built from TRBV5-6 and TRBJ2-5; D is possibly TRBD1 or TRBD2 (5 bases each). The CDR3 runs 14 residues. Germline lookup yields CDR1 SGHDT and CDR2 YYEEEE. V was cut by 3 bases and J by 3 bases, with 12 bases left in between. For the CDR3, the DNA is TGTGCCAGCAGCTCCCCAGGGCGGGAAGAGACCCAGTACTTC. Translation gives CASSSPGREETQYF.

In this sample, this clonotype turned up many times. The chain is built from TRBV6-6 and TRBJ2-2; a weak D match, TRBD2 (6 bases). Germline V gene data show CDR1 as MNHNY and CDR2 as SVGAGI (reference sequence). This CDR3 comprises 13 residues. With 8 bases removed from V and 0 bases from J, the gap between germline ends came to 7 bases. The CDR3 loop is CASGGTNTGELFF. CDR3 in DNA: TGTGCCAGCGGGGGGACGAACACCGGGGAGCTGTTTTTT.

This clonotype was observed a few times. The chain recombines TRBV18 with TRBJ2-6, with D perhaps TRBD2 (5 bases). The V end was cut by 6 bases, the J end by 4 bases, with 13 bases between. This CDR3 has 15 residues. Germline assignment: CDR1 KGHSH and CDR2 LQKENI. The CDR3 sequence: CASSPAGGGANVLTF. The CDR3 DNA is TGTGCCAGCTCCCCGGCCGGAGGAGGGGCCAACGTCCTGACTTTC.

This clonotype appeared many times. The gene calls are TRBV6-5 and TRBJ2-1; 12 nucleotides align to TRBD1. The CDR3 is 14 residues long. CDR1 and CDR2 from the germline V gene are MNHEY and SVGAGI. Trimming removed 2 bases from V and 12 bases from J; junction bases left unmatched: 5. The CDR3 DNA sequence: TGTGCCAGCAGTTACGGGACAGGGGGCTCGGGGCAGTTCTTC. This sequence encodes CASSYGTGGSGQFF.

This clonotype has a count of ten or more. The chain uses TRBV4-1 and TRBJ2-1; tentative D call: TRBD1 (6 bases). The CDR3 sequence is 16 residues long. Trimming stripped 2 bases from V and 0 bases from J, with 11 bases between. Germline-derived CDR1 and CDR2 are MGHRA and YSYEKL. CDR3 coding DNA: TGCGCCAGCAGCCAACAGGGGTCTAGCTCCTACAATGAGCAGTTCTTC. This codes for CASSQQGSSSYNEQFF.

This clonotype was seen at least ten times. The chain has TRBV27 and TRBJ2-1; no reliable D call. Germline CDR1 and CDR2: MNHEY and SMNVEV (reference sequence). The ends were cut back, 2 bases at V and 10 bases at J, with 12 bases in the middle. This CDR3 spans 13 amino acids. The CDR3 loop reads CASSLRLLGEQFF. In DNA form, the CDR3 reads TGTGCCAGCAGTTTACGGCTACTGGGGGAGCAGTTCTTC.

This clonotype was seen more than once but under ten times. V and J are TRBV7-6 and TRBJ1-2, with 9 bases aligning to TRBD1. The CDR3 is made up of 17 amino acids. J lost 3 bases, V lost 4 bases, and 12 bases had no gene match. Germline values: CDR1 SGHVS, CDR2 FNYEAQ. CDR3 sequence: CASSSRDREGQDYGYTF. CDR3 nucleotide sequence: TGTGCCAGCAGCTCCAGGGACAGGGAAGGTCAGGACTATGGCTACACCTTC.